This is a list of T cell receptor beta chains from one sample in a study of CD8 T cells in Susac syndrome. TCRdb fed the immunoSEQ multiplex PCR reads into MiXCR, producing one record per CDR3 protein. The sample yields some 300,000 distinct CDR3 sequences, 85% seen once. Sequenced: CD8+ T cells from PBMCs. The receptor source for this set is a human donor with multiple sclerosis. Each CDR3 is given with its conserved first and last residue. The D gene is left open where the match is weak. The size of a clone is reported for some rows only, either as once, few or many, or as a class for expanded clones.

v_gene: TRBV27; abundance: NA; d_gene: TRBD1; j_gene: TRBJ1-2; CDR3nt: TGTGCCAGCAGTTTAGATCAGGGGGCAGGGGCTGGCTACACCTTC; CDR3aa: CASSLDQGAGAGYTF
v_gene: TRBV7-9; abundance: NA; d_gene: NA; j_gene: TRBJ2-1; CDR3nt: TGTGCCAGCCAAGCCCCCGGGGTCGGTGAGCAGTTCTTC; CDR3aa: CASQAPGVGEQFF
v_gene: TRBV2; abundance: NA; d_gene: TRBD2; j_gene: TRBJ2-5; CDR3nt: TGTGCCTGTACGGGACTAGCGGGGCCACCGGCTGGGAACCGACGAGAGACCCAGTACTTC; CDR3aa: CACTGLAGPPAGNRRETQYF
v_gene: TRBV27; abundance: NA; d_gene: TRBD1; j_gene: TRBJ1-2; CDR3nt: TGTGCCAGCAGTATTATCCAGGGGGCGCTAGACGGCTACACCTTC; CDR3aa: CASSIIQGALDGYTF
v_gene: TRBV4-3; abundance: NA; d_gene: TRBD2; j_gene: TRBJ2-2; CDR3nt: TGCGCCAGCAGCCAAGATCAGTATGGACTAGCTTTCGTCTCCGGGGAGCTGTTTTTT; CDR3aa: CASSQDQYGLAFVSGELFF
v_gene: TRBV28; abundance: NA; d_gene: NA; j_gene: TRBJ2-4; CDR3nt: TGTGCCAGCAGTTCCCTGTCGGCCAAAAACATTCAGTACTTC; CDR3aa: CASSSLSAKNIQYF
v_gene: TRBV11-3; abundance: NA; d_gene: NA; j_gene: TRBJ1-2; CDR3nt: TGTGCCAGCAGCTTAGTCCGCCATGGCTACACCTTC; CDR3aa: CASSLVRHGYTF
v_gene: TRBV2; abundance: once; d_gene: NA; j_gene: TRBJ1-1; CDR3nt: TGTGCCAGCAGCGACTGGAACACTGAAGCTTTCTTT; CDR3aa: CASSDWNTEAFF
v_gene: TRBV5-5; abundance: NA; d_gene: NA; j_gene: TRBJ2-7; CDR3nt: TGTGCCAGCAGCGCCGGGACGGTGTACGAGCAGTACTTC; CDR3aa: CASSAGTVYEQYF
v_gene: TRBV29-1; abundance: NA; d_gene: TRBD2; j_gene: TRBJ2-7; CDR3nt: TGCAGCGTTGACGGACTAGCGGGAGACTACGAGCAGTACTTC; CDR3aa: CSVDGLAGDYEQYF
v_gene: TRBV19; abundance: NA; d_gene: NA; j_gene: TRBJ1-1; CDR3nt: TGTGCCAGTAGTATATGGGAATCGACTGAAGCTTTCTTT; CDR3aa: CASSIWESTEAFF
v_gene: TRBV28; abundance: NA; d_gene: NA; j_gene: TRBJ2-3; CDR3nt: TGTGCCAGCAGACCTACAGGGACCGCCTGGGGTGAGCAGTATTTT; CDR3aa: CASRPTGTAWGEQYF
v_gene: TRBV7-8; abundance: NA; d_gene: NA; j_gene: TRBJ2-7; CDR3nt: TGTGCCAGCAGCCCCCCCGCGGGAAAAAGCGTCGAGCAGTACTTC; CDR3aa: CASSPPAGKSVEQYF
v_gene: TRBV19; abundance: NA; d_gene: TRBD2; j_gene: TRBJ2-1; CDR3nt: TGTGCCAGTAGTATAGAAGCGGGAGGGCCTGGCAATGAGCAGTTCTTC; CDR3aa: CASSIEAGGPGNEQFF
v_gene: TRBV7-9; abundance: NA; d_gene: TRBD1; j_gene: TRBJ2-7; CDR3nt: TGTGCCAGCAGCCGTGGTTCCGGGGACAGGGACCACGAGCAGTACTTC; CDR3aa: CASSRGSGDRDHEQYF
v_gene: TRBV5-6; abundance: few; d_gene: TRBD2; j_gene: TRBJ2-5; CDR3nt: TGTGCCAGCAGCTTGACCCCTAGCGGGTACCAAGAGACCCAGTACTTC; CDR3aa: CASSLTPSGYQETQYF
v_gene: TRBV27; abundance: NA; d_gene: NA; j_gene: TRBJ2-2; CDR3nt: TGTGCCAGCAGAGAGAGAATCAGGGAAACCGGGGAGCTGTTTTTT; CDR3aa: CASRERIRETGELFF
v_gene: TRBV12-3/TRBV12-4; abundance: once; d_gene: NA; j_gene: TRBJ1-4; CDR3nt: TGTGCCAGCATCGGCGGGCCCGCGGAGGAAAAACTGTTTTTT; CDR3aa: CASIGGPAEEKLFF
v_gene: TRBV20-1; abundance: NA; d_gene: NA; j_gene: TRBJ2-3; CDR3nt: TGCAGTGCTAGAGTGGGCCGCCGCGGTTTGAGGGTCGGGACAGATACGCAGTATTTT; CDR3aa: CSARVGRRGLRVGTDTQYF
v_gene: TRBV7-2; abundance: NA; d_gene: TRBD2; j_gene: TRBJ2-3; CDR3nt: TGTGCCAGCAGCTCGGAGGGAGCGGGATGGAGCACAGATACGCAGTATTTT; CDR3aa: CASSSEGAGWSTDTQYF
v_gene: TRBV11-2; abundance: NA; d_gene: NA; j_gene: TRBJ1-1; CDR3nt: TGTGCCAGCAGCTTATCGGATGGTGAAGCTTTCTTT; CDR3aa: CASSLSDGEAFF
v_gene: TRBV25-1; abundance: NA; d_gene: NA; j_gene: TRBJ1-1; CDR3nt: TGTGCCAGCAGTGATTTCGACAGAAAGAACACTGAAGCTTTCTTT; CDR3aa: CASSDFDRKNTEAFF
v_gene: TRBV12-3/TRBV12-4; abundance: NA; d_gene: NA; j_gene: TRBJ2-6; CDR3nt: TGTGCCAGCAGCCGCGCGGCCAACGTCCTGACTTTC; CDR3aa: CASSRAANVLTF
v_gene: TRBV30; abundance: NA; d_gene: NA; j_gene: TRBJ1-4; CDR3nt: TGTGCCTGGAGTACCGACAGATCCAATGAAAAACTGTTTTTT; CDR3aa: CAWSTDRSNEKLFF
v_gene: TRBV29-1; abundance: NA; d_gene: NA; j_gene: TRBJ2-7; CDR3nt: TGCAGCGTTGGTCCACACCTTAGCTCCTACGAGCAGTACTTC; CDR3aa: CSVGPHLSSYEQYF
v_gene: TRBV20-1; abundance: NA; d_gene: NA; j_gene: TRBJ2-7; CDR3nt: TGCAGTGCTAGGATCAGGGAAGGTGGTTACGAGCAGTACTTC; CDR3aa: CSARIREGGYEQYF
v_gene: TRBV19; abundance: NA; d_gene: NA; j_gene: TRBJ2-5; CDR3nt: TGTGCCAGTCGGGTGGGGGCCCACCAAGAGACCCAGTACTTC; CDR3aa: CASRVGAHQETQYF
v_gene: TRBV4-1; abundance: NA; d_gene: NA; j_gene: TRBJ2-2; CDR3nt: TGCGCCAGCAGCCAAGTCACGGGAGCGAACACCGGGGAGCTGTTTTTT; CDR3aa: CASSQVTGANTGELFF
v_gene: TRBV4-3; abundance: NA; d_gene: NA; j_gene: TRBJ2-5; CDR3nt: TGCGCCAGCAGCCGGACAACTCAGGGGAGCGGGACCCAGTACTTC; CDR3aa: CASSRTTQGSGTQYF
v_gene: TRBV21-1; abundance: NA; d_gene: NA; j_gene: TRBJ2-1; CDR3nt: TGTGCCAGCAGCAACAAACAGGGGGGGCGTGAGCAGTTCTTC; CDR3aa: CASSNKQGGREQFF
v_gene: TRBV27; abundance: NA; d_gene: NA; j_gene: TRBJ1-1; CDR3nt: TGTGCCAGCAGTGCCCCTGAGCGCATGAACACTGAAGCTTTCTTT; CDR3aa: CASSAPERMNTEAFF
v_gene: TRBV27; abundance: NA; d_gene: NA; j_gene: TRBJ2-1; CDR3nt: TGTGCCAGCAGTTTATCCCTAGTCGGCCTCTCCTACAATGAGCAGTTCTTC; CDR3aa: CASSLSLVGLSYNEQFF
v_gene: TRBV7-3; abundance: NA; d_gene: NA; j_gene: TRBJ2-3; CDR3nt: TGTGCCAGCAGCTTAAATGGGGACTCTAGCCCCCTACGCACAGATACGCAGTATTTT; CDR3aa: CASSLNGDSSPLRTDTQYF
v_gene: TRBV5-1; abundance: NA; d_gene: TRBD1; j_gene: TRBJ1-1; CDR3nt: TGCGCCAGCAGCCCGCCAAGGACAGGGGACGTGGGGAACACTGAAGCTTTCTTT; CDR3aa: CASSPPRTGDVGNTEAFF
v_gene: TRBV25-1; abundance: NA; d_gene: TRBD2; j_gene: TRBJ2-7; CDR3nt: TGTGCCAGCAGTGCAGCGGGAGTTCGCGAGCAGTACTTC; CDR3aa: CASSAAGVREQYF
v_gene: TRBV6-1; abundance: NA; d_gene: NA; j_gene: TRBJ2-7; CDR3nt: TGTGCCAGCAGCGCGTTTGAGGGGAGCTCCTACGAGCAGTACTTC; CDR3aa: CASSAFEGSSYEQYF
v_gene: TRBV4-3; abundance: NA; d_gene: TRBD1; j_gene: TRBJ1-2; CDR3nt: TGCGCCAGCAGCCTAAGACAGGGGAAGGTCTATGGCTACACCTTC; CDR3aa: CASSLRQGKVYGYTF
v_gene: TRBV5-4; abundance: NA; d_gene: NA; j_gene: TRBJ1-1; CDR3nt: TGTGCCAGCAGCGAGGGGCGGGACACTGAAGCTTTCTTT; CDR3aa: CASSEGRDTEAFF